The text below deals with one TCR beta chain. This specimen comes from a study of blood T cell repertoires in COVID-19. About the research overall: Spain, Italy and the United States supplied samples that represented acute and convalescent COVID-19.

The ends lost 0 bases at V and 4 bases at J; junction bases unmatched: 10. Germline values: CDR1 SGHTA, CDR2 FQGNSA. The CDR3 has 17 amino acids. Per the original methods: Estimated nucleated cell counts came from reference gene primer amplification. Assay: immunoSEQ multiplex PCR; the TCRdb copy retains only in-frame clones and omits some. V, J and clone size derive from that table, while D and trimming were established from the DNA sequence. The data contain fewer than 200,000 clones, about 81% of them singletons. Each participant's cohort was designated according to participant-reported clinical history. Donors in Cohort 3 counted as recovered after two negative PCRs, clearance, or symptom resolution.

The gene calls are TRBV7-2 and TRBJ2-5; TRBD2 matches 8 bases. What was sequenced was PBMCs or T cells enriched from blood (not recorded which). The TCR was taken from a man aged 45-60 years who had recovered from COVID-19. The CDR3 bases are TGTGCCAGCAGCTTAGCTATGTCGGGGGGGCCGGGAGAGACCCAGTACTTC. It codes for CASSLAMSGGPGETQYF.